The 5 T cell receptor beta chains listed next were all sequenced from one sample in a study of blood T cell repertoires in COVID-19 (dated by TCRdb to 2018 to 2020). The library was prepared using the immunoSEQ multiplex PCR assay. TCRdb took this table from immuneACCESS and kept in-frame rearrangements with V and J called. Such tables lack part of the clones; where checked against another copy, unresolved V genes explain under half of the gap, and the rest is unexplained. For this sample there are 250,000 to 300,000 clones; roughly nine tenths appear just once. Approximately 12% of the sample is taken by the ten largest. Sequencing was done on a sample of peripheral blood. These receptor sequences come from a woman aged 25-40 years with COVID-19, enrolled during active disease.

Written as DNA, the CDR3 is TGCGCCAGCAGCCACAGCGGCGGCTACACCTTC. This translates into CASSHSGGYTF. This rearrangement joins TRBV4-1 to TRBJ1-2; D gene uncertain. The CDR3 contains 11 residues. Germline V gene data show CDR1 as MGHRA and CDR2 as YSYEKL. V was shortened by 3 bases and J by 8 bases, with 7 bases between the two germline ends.

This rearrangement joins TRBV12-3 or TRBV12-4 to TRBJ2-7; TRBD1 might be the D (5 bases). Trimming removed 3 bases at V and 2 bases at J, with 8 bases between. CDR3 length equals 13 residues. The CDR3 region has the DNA TGTGCCAGCAGTTTTGGGGCCACCTACGAGCAGTACTTC. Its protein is CASSFGATYEQYF.

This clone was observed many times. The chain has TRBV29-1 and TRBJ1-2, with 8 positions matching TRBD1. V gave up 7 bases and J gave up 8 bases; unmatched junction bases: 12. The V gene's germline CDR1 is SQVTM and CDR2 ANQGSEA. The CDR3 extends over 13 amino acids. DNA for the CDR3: TGCAGCGGTGGGACAGGACCTTTTATCGGCTACACCTTC. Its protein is CSGGTGPFIGYTF.

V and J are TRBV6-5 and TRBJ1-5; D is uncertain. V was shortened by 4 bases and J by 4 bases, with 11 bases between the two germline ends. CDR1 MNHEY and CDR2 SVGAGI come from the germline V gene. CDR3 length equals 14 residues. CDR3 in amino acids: CASSSPGRNQPQHF. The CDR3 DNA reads TGTGCCAGCAGTTCGCCCGGTCGGAATCAGCCCCAGCATTTT.

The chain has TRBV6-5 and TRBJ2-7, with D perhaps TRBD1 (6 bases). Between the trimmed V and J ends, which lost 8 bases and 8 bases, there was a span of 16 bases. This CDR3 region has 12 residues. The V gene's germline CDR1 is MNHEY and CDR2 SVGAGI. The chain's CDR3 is CASQGTNPQQYF. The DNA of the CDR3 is TGTGCCAGCCAGGGGACGAACCCCCAGCAGTACTTC.